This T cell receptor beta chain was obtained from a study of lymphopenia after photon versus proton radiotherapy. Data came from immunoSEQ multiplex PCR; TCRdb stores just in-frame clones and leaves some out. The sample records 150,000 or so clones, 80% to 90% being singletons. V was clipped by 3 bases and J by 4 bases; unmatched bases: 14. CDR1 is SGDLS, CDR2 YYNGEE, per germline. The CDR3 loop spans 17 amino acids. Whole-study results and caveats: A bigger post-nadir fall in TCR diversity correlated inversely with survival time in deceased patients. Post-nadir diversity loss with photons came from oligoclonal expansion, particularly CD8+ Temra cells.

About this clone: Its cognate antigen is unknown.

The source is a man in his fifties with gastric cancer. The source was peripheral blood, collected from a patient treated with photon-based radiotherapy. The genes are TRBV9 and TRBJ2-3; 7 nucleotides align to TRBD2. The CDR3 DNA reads TGTGCCAGCAGCGAAACCTTAGCGGGCCTAGGGGCAGATACGCAGTATTTT. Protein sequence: CASSETLAGLGADTQYF.